The sequence of this T cell receptor (beta chain) was determined in a study of T cells after yellow fever vaccination. The overall study: SMART-Seq v4 Ultra Low Input served to prepare low-cell-number fractions.

Germline-derived CDR1 and CDR2 are MNHNY and SVGAGI (reference sequence). Trimming left V 8 bases short and J 2 bases short, with 17 bases between. The CDR3 is 15 residues long. Template switching with 5'RACE generated the TCR cDNA and added a universal primer site and UMIs. MiXCR, applied by TCRdb to the 5' RACE reads, yields one record per CDR3 protein. The table has 400,000 to 450,000 distinct CDR3 sequences, about 17% seen once. This clonotype was seen more than once but under ten times. Its antigen is unidentified. Overall study results and limits: CD4 and CD8 compartments shared a small share of clonotypes. Contamination by abundant bulk-population clonotypes could be present in FACS-sorted repertoires.

This sequence originates from a man between 18 and 35 years old who received the YFV17D yellow fever vaccine. The sequencing here drew on PBMCs, taken before the yellow fever booster vaccination. The rearrangement joins TRBV6-6 to TRBJ2-3; maybe TRBD2 (5 bases). The CDR3 spells CASLTVASNTDTQYF. DNA for the CDR3: TGTGCCAGCTTAACGGTGGCTAGCAACACAGATACGCAGTATTTT.